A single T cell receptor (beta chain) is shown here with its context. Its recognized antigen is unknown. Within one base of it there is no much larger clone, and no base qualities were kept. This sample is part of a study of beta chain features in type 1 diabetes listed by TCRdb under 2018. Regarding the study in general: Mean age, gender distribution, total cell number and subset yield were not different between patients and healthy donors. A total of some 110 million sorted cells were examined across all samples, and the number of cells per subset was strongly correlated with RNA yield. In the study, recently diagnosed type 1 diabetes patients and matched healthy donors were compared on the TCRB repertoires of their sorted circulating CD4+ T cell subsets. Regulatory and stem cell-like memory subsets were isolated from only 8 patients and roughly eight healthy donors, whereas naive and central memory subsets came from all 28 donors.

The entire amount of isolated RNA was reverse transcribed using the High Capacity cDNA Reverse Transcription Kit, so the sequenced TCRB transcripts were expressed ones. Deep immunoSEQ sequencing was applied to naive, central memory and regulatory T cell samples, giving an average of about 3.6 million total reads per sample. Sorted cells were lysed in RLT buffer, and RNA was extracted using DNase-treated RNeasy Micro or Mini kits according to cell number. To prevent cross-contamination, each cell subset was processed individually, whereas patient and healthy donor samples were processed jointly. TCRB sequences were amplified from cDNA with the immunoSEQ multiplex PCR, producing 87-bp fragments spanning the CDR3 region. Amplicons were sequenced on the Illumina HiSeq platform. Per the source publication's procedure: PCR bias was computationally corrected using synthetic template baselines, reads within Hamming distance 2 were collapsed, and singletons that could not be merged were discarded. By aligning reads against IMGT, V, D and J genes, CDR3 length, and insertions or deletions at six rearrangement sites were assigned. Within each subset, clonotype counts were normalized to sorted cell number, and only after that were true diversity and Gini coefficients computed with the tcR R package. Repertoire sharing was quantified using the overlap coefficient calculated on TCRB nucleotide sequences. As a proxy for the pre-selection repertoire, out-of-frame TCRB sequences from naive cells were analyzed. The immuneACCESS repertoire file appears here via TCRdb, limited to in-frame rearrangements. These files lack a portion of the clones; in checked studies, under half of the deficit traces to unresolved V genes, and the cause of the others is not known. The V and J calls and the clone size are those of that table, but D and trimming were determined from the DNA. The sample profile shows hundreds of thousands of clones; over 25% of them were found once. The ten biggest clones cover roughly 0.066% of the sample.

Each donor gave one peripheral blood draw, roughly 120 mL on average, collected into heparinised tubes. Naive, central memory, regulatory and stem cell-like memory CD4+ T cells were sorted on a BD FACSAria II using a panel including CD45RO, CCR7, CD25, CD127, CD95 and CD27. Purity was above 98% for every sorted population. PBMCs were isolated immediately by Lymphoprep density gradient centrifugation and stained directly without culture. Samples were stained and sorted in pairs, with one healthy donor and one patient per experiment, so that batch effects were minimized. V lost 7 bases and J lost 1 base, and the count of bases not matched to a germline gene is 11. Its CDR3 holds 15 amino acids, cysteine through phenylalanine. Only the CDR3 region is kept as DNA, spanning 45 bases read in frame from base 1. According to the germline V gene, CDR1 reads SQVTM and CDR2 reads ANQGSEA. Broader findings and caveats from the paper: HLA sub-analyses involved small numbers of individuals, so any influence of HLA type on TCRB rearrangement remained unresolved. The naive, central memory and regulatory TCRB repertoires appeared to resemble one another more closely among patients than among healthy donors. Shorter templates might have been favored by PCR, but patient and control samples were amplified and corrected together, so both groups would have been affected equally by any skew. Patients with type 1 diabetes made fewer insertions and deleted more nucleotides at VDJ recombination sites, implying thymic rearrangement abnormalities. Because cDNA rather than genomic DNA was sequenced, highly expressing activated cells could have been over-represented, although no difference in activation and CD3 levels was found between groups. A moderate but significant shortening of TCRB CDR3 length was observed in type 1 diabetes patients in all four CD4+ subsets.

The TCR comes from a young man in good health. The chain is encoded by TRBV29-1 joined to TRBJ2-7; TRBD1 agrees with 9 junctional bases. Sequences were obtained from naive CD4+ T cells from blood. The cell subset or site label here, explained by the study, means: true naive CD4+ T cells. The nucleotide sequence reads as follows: TGCAGCGGTAGGACGACAGGGGGTAAATCCTACGAGCAGTACTTC. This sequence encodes CSGRTTGGKSYEQYF.